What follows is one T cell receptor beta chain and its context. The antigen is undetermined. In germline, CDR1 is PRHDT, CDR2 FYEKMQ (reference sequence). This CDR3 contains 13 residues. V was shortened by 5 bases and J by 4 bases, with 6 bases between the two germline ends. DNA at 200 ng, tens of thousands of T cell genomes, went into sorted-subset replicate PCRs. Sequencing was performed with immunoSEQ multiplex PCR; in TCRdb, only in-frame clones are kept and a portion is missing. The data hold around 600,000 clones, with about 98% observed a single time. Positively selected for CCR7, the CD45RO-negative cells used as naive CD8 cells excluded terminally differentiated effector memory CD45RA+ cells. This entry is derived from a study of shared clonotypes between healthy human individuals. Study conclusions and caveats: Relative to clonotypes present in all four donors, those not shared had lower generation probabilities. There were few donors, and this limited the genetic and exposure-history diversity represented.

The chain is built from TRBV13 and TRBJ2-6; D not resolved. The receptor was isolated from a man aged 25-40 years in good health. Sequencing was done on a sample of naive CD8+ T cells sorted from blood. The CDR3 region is CASSPAGANVLTF. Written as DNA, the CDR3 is TGTGCCAGCAGCCCCGCAGGGGCCAACGTCCTGACTTTC.